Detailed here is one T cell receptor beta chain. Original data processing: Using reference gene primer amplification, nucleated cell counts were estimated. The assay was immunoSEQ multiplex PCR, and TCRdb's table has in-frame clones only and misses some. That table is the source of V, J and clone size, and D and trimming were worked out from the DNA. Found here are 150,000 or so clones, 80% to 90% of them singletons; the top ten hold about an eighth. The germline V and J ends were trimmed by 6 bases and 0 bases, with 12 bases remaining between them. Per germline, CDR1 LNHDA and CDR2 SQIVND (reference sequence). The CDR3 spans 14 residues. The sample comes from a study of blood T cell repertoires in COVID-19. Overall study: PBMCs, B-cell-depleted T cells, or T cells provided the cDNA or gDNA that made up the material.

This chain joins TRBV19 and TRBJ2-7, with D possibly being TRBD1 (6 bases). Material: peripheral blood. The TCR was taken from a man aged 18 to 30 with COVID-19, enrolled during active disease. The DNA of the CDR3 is TGTGCCAGTAGCTTCGGACAGTCCTCCTACGAGCAGTACTTC. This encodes CASSFGQSSYEQYF. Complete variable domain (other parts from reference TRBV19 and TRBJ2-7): DGGITQSPKYLFRKEGQNVTLSCEQNLNHDAMYWYRQDPGQGLRLIYYSQIVNDFQKGDIAEGYSVSREKKESFPLTVTSAQKNPTAFYLCASSFGQSSYEQYFGPGTRLTVT.